The 18 T cell receptor beta chains below all came from one sample that was sequenced in a study of CD8 T cells in ankylosing spondylitis. TCRdb reanalysed the 5' RACE reads using MiXCR and keeps one entry per CDR3 protein. The table shows 150,000 or so distinct CDR3 sequences, with approximately 10% occurring only once. Sequencing was done on a sample of blood, either unsorted or a sorted T cell fraction (not recorded which). These TCRs come from a female donor with ankylosing spondylitis or in good health (not recorded which).

J is TRBJ1-1 and V is TRBV20-1; D is ambiguous. Germline-derived CDR1 and CDR2 are DFQATT and SNEGSKA (reference sequence). CDR3 length equals 14 residues. The V gene lost 0 bases and the J gene lost 0 bases, with 8 bases spanning the gap. CDR3 in DNA: TGCAGTGCTAGAGATCACACTTTGAACACTGAAGCTTTCTTT. Amino acid sequence: CSARDHTLNTEAFF.

V is TRBV30 and J is TRBJ2-2, with 9 bases lining up with TRBD2. Germline-derived CDR1 and CDR2 are GTSNPN and SVGIG (reference sequence). This CDR3 has 13 residues. V lost 5 bases to trimming and J lost 4 bases; unmatched junction nucleotides: 2. CDR3: CAWVAGATGELFF. In nucleotides, the CDR3 is TGTGCCTGGGTAGCGGGAGCCACCGGGGAGCTGTTTTTT.

Turning to this clonotype: A read error is possible here, since a much larger clone lies one base away. The chain employs TRBV29-1 and TRBJ1-1; D is unclear. Germline V gene lookup returns CDR1 SQVTM and CDR2 ANQGSEA. The CDR3 extends over 16 amino acids. CDR3: CSVEEFRWTTSTVAFF. DNA for the CDR3: TGCAGCGTTGAGGAATTTCGGTGGACGACTAGCACTGTAGCTTTCTTT.

This clonotype showed up just a few times. The chain links TRBV18 to TRBJ2-3; D may be TRBD2 (5 bases). The CDR3 has 18 amino acids. V was pared by 3 bases and J by 2 bases, with 21 bases between. CDR1 and CDR2 (germline): KGHSH, LQKENI. The CDR3 region is CASSPSTRTSTYTDTQYF. For the CDR3, the DNA is TGTGCCAGCTCACCCTCAACTAGGACGTCAACCTACACAGATACGCAGTATTTT.

A single count supports this clonotype. In DNA form, the CDR3 reads TGTGCCAGCAGGGCCGGACTGCGCGGGGACATTCAGTACTTC. Encoded protein: CASRAGLRGDIQYF. The J gene is TRBJ2-4, the V gene TRBV28; TRBD2 is a possible D gene (6 bases). The CDR3 sequence is 14 residues long. Germline CDR1 is MDHEN and CDR2 is SYDVKM. V was cut by 6 bases and J by 8 bases, with 17 bases left in between.

This clonotype showed up many times. V is TRBV28 and J is TRBJ2-6; no firm D call. CDR1 and CDR2 (germline): MDHEN, SYDVKM. CDR3 size: 12 residues. The V end lost 4 bases, the J end lost 6 bases, and 4 bases lay between the germline ends. CDR3 amino acids: CASSYVANVLTF. Written as DNA, the CDR3 is TGTGCCAGCAGTTATGTGGCCAACGTCCTGACTTTC.

Details on this clonotype: The conserved closing phenylalanine or tryptophan is absent in this CDR3, likely reflecting a read error. V is TRBV30 and J is TRBJ2-3; D gene unclear. This CDR3 is built from 10 residues. Germline CDR1 and CDR2: GTSNPN and SVGIG (reference sequence). The V and J ends lost 4 bases and 5 bases respectively, with 4 bases between them. CDR3 protein: CAWNGDTQYY. The CDR3 DNA reads TGTGCCTGGAATGGAGATACGCAGTATTAT.

This clonotype turned up a few times. The chain combines TRBV9 with TRBJ2-7; D perhaps matches TRBD1 (6 bases). Trimming shortened V by 3 bases and J by 3 bases, and 22 bases separated the two germline ends. This CDR3 comprises 17 residues. The V gene's germline CDR1 is SGDLS and CDR2 YYNGEE. The CDR3 DNA is TGTGCCAGCAGCGCTAATCCCGAGACAGGCCGAGTCTACGAGCAGTACTTC. It is translated as CASSANPETGRVYEQYF. Full variable domain (outside the CDR3, taken from reference TRBV9 and TRBJ2-7): DSGVTQTPKHLITATGQRVTLRCSPRSGDLSVYWYQQSLDQGLQFLIQYYNGEERAKGNILERFSAQQFPDLHSELNLSSLELGDSALYFCASSANPETGRVYEQYFGPGTRLTVT.

The chain has TRBV15 and TRBJ2-7; a possible D gene is TRBD2 (6 bases). This CDR3 spans 14 amino acids. Germline values: CDR1 LNHNV, CDR2 YYDKDF (reference sequence). Deletions cut 5 bases from V and 6 bases from J, with 17 bases between. The CDR3 reads CATSPQDRGSEQYF. In nucleotides, the CDR3 is TGTGCCACCAGCCCACAGGATCGGGGGAGCGAGCAGTACTTC.

V and J are TRBV7-8 and TRBJ2-1; D is unresolved. This CDR3 has 15 amino acids. The germline V gene encodes CDR1 SGHVS and CDR2 FQNEAQ. Deletions cut 1 base from V and 4 bases from J, with 11 bases between. The CDR3 sequence: CASSLVTPTYNEQFF. For the CDR3, the DNA is TGTGCCAGCAGCTTAGTCACCCCAACTTACAATGAGCAGTTCTTC.

The rearrangement joins TRBV4-3 to TRBJ2-1; TRBD2 matches at 7 bases. The germline V gene has CDR1 LGHNA and CDR2 YSLEER. The J segment lost 0 bases and the V segment lost 1 base, leaving 9 bases of the junction unmatched. This CDR3 is 18 amino acids long. CDR3 sequence: CASSQGVRREGSYNEQFF. As DNA, the CDR3 is TGCGCCAGCAGCCAAGGGGTTCGGAGGGAGGGCTCCTACAATGAGCAGTTCTTC.

This clonotype was counted only a few times. The V call is TRBV12-5, the J call TRBJ2-7; 7 bases map to TRBD2. The CDR3 totals 16 residues. Per the germline V gene, CDR1 is LGHNT and CDR2 is FRNRAP. After removal of 5 bases from V and 2 bases from J, the junction contained 12 bases not matched to a gene. The CDR3 loop reads CASGLARASGTYEQYF. In DNA form, the CDR3 reads TGTGCTAGTGGTCTAGCGAGGGCTAGCGGAACCTACGAGCAGTACTTC.

The chain employs TRBV4-2 and TRBJ1-5; 9 bases match TRBD1. Germline values: CDR1 LGHNA, CDR2 YNFKEQ. Trimming cost V 0 bases and J 0 bases; bases outside gene matches: 9. The CDR3 covers 19 residues. The CDR3 DNA reads as TGTGCCAGCAGCCAAGATCGGACAGGGGCGCACTATAGCAATCAGCCCCAGCATTTT. It translates to CASSQDRTGAHYSNQPQHF.

The J gene is TRBJ2-1, the V gene TRBV4-1, with TRBD1 matching 11 bases. V trimming: 4 bases; J trimming: 2 bases; junction bases outside the gene matches: 7. The CDR3 loop spans 17 amino acids. From germline, CDR1 is MGHRA and CDR2 YSYEKL. Here the CDR3 reads CASSLSPGQGAYNEQFF. CDR3 in DNA: TGCGCCAGCAGCCTAAGCCCGGGACAGGGGGCCTACAATGAGCAGTTCTTC.

There are many counts of this clonotype. The chain links TRBV5-5 to TRBJ1-1, with D hard to call. Germline loops: CDR1 SGHKS, CDR2 YYEKEE (reference sequence). There are 15 residues in the CDR3. V was trimmed by 3 bases and J by 0 bases, leaving 12 bases between them. CDR3 in amino acids: CASSSNVQLNTEAFF. The DNA for the CDR3 is TGTGCCAGCAGCTCAAACGTCCAGTTGAACACTGAAGCTTTCTTT.

There are many counts of this clonotype. The J gene is TRBJ2-7, the V gene TRBV12-3 or TRBV12-4; 8 bases map to TRBD2. The CDR3 covers 13 residues. V dropped 8 bases and J dropped 2; count of bases not matched to a gene: 5. The CDR3 sequence: CASSGGETYEQYF. CDR3 bases: TGTGCCAGCTCCGGGGGGGAGACCTACGAGCAGTACTTC.

This clonotype was picked up a small number of times. The chain is built from TRBV18 and TRBJ1-1, with D maybe TRBD1 (5 bases). The CDR3 covers 17 residues. V was trimmed by 2 bases and J by 6 bases, leaving 22 bases between them. Germline loops: CDR1 KGHSH, CDR2 LQKENI. In DNA form, the CDR3 reads TGTGCCAGCTCACCAGTGGGGGGACGCAGGCCGGGGCCTGAAGCTTTCTTT. Amino acids: CASSPVGGRRPGPEAFF.

This clonotype was seen ten or more times. The chain's CDR3 is CASSIRPGPQETQYF. The CDR3 DNA follows: TGCGCCAGCAGCATACGACCCGGGCCCCAAGAGACCCAGTACTTC. V usage is TRBV5-1 and J usage is TRBJ2-5; D gene ambiguous. The CDR3 length is 15 residues. The V end was cut by 4 bases, the J end by 1 base, with 14 bases between. Germline V CDR1 and CDR2: SGHRS, YFSETQ.